Listed below are T cell receptor beta chains from one sample, sequenced in a study of CD8 T cells in ankylosing spondylitis. TCRdb re-called the 5' RACE reads with MiXCR, one entry per CDR3 protein. The sample yields more than 650,000 distinct CDR3 sequences, roughly 12% seen once. Sequencing input: blood, either unsorted or a sorted T cell fraction (not recorded which). These receptors all stem from a male donor with ankylosing spondylitis. Each CDR3 is given with its conserved first and last residue. A D gene is named only where the DNA matches it firmly. A row's size may be missing; if present it is once, few, many or a size class.

>NA|TRBV5-1|TRBJ2-1|NA
TGCGCCAGCAGCTTGGAGGTAGTGGGGAATGAGCAGTTCTTC
CASSLEVVGNEQFF
>few|TRBV5-1|TRBJ2-3|NA
TGCGCCAGCAGCTTAGACGGATTTAACACAGATACGCAGTATTTT
CASSLDGFNTDTQYF
>few|TRBV5-1|TRBJ1-2|NA
TGCGCCAGCAGCCCGGCGAGGCAAGCTAACTATGGCTACACCTTC
CASSPARQANYGYTF
>few|TRBV20-1|TRBJ2-1|NA
TGCAGTGCTTTAGCTGCGAGCTCCTACAATGAGCAGTTCTTC
CSALAASSYNEQFF
>many|TRBV10-3|TRBJ2-7|NA
TGTGCCATCAGTGAGTTTACCGAGCAGTACTTC
CAISEFTEQYF
>few|TRBV12-3/TRBV12-4|TRBJ2-1|NA
TGTGCCAGCCGGGTTCGCTCCTACAATGAGCAGTTCTTC
CASRVRSYNEQFF
>few|TRBV10-3|TRBJ1-1|NA
TGTGCCATCACGTCCCAGGGAAAGGACACTGAAGCTTTCTTT
CAITSQGKDTEAFF
>NA|TRBV27|TRBJ1-6|NA
TGTGCCAGCGGACCCGACTCACGAGGGTTTTCACCCCTCCACTTT
CASGPDSRGFSPLHF
>few|TRBV4-3|TRBJ1-2|NA
TGCGCCAGCAGCCAAGATACGTCTAATTTCTATGGCTACACCTTC
CASSQDTSNFYGYTF
>few|TRBV18|TRBJ2-3|NA
TGTGCCAGCTCACCTAGCGGAGGGCTCGGCGATACGCAGTATTTT
CASSPSGGLGDTQYF
>few|TRBV7-2|TRBJ1-5|NA
TGTGCCAGCAGCTTAATGGGAAGCAATCAGCCCCAGCATTTT
CASSLMGSNQPQHF
>NA|TRBV18|TRBJ2-5|NA
TGTGCCAGCTCACCACCGACCCAGGTGGAGACCCAGTACTTC
CASSPPTQVETQYF
>NA|TRBV5-6|TRBJ2-2|NA
TGTGCCAGCAGCTGGACAGCGGGCGCGGGCACCGGGGAGCTGTTTTTT
CASSWTAGAGTGELFF
>NA|TRBV5-5|TRBJ2-5|NA
TGTGCCAGCAGCCCCGCCCGCAGGGGAGAAGAGACCCAGTACTTC
CASSPARRGEETQYF
>NA|TRBV4-2|TRBJ1-3|NA
TGTGCCAGCAGCCAAGATCTTGGGTTCTCTGGAAACACCATATATTTT
CASSQDLGFSGNTIYF
>few|TRBV5-1|TRBJ1-4|NA
TGCGCCAGCAGCTTGGAGTTCGGTCGGGAAAAACTGTTTTTT
CASSLEFGREKLFF
>NA|TRBV3-1|TRBJ2-5|NA
TGTGCCAGCAGCCAAAATATTGCTGCCGGGGAAGAGACCCAGTACTTC
CASSQNIAAGEETQYF
>NA|TRBV2|TRBJ2-5|NA
TGTGCCAGCAGTGCCGGAACCCAGGAGACCCAGTACTTC
CASSAGTQETQYF
>NA|TRBV20-1|TRBJ2-1|NA
TGCAGTGCTAGAGATCGCCTAGGGCAGTTCTTC
CSARDRLGQFF
>few|TRBV4-3|TRBJ2-5|NA
TGCGCCAGCAGCCAAGATATGGGGACTGCCCAAAAGACCCAGTACTTC
CASSQDMGTAQKTQYF
>NA|TRBV20-1|TRBJ2-7|TRBD2
TGCAGTGCTAGAGCCTCATCTGCGGGGGCCTACGAGCAGTACTTC
CSARASSAGAYEQYF
>many|TRBV21-1|TRBJ2-7|NA
TGTGCCAGCAGCCTAAGCGTCCAGGGAAGGGCCTACGAGCAGTACTTC
CASSLSVQGRAYEQYF
>few|TRBV11-1|TRBJ1-2|TRBD1
TGTGCCAGCAGCCCATACTATACCGGGACAGCCTATGGCTACACCTTC
CASSPYYTGTAYGYTF
>many|TRBV4-3|TRBJ2-1|NA
TGCGCCAGCAGCCAAGATGTGCGGCCTGCTTACAATGAGCAGTTCTTC
CASSQDVRPAYNEQFF
>many|TRBV5-1|TRBJ2-1|NA
TGCGCCAGCAGGTGGGGTGCCGACAATGAGCAGTTCTTC
CASRWGADNEQFF
>few|TRBV4-2|TRBJ2-3|NA
TGTGCCAGCAGCCATGAACAGGGAAATACGCAGTATTTT
CASSHEQGNTQYF
>NA|TRBV20-1|TRBJ2-7|NA
TGCAGTGCTAGAGCGAGGCCGGGCCACTTGAAGGGCGAGCAGTACTTC
CSARARPGHLKGEQYF
>many|TRBV10-3|TRBJ2-7|NA
TGTGCCTCACGGGCATCCTACGAGCAGTACTTC
CASRASYEQYF
>NA|TRBV4-3|TRBJ1-2|NA
TGCGCCAGCAGCCAAGATTGGGAGAACTATGGCTACACCTTC
CASSQDWENYGYTF
>few|TRBV18|TRBJ1-6|NA
TGTGCCAGCTCACTTAACAGCTGGGATTCACCCCTCCACTTT
CASSLNSWDSPLHF
>NA|TRBV5-1|TRBJ2-5|NA
TGCGCCAGCAGCTTGAGACGACCGGAGGAGACCCAGTACTTC
CASSLRRPEETQYF
>NA|TRBV15|TRBJ1-2|TRBD1
TGTGCCACCAGCAGAGATACAGGGGTGGGCTATGGCTACACCTTC
CATSRDTGVGYGYTF
>NA|TRBV10-3|TRBJ2-5|NA
TGTGCCATCAGTGGAGGAAGGATCCAAGAGACCCAGTACTTC
CAISGGRIQETQYF
>many|TRBV29-1|TRBJ2-7|NA
TGCAGCGTTGGGGACGGTTACGAGCAGTACTTC
CSVGDGYEQYF
>many|TRBV12-3/TRBV12-4|TRBJ2-1|TRBD1
TGTGCCAGCAGTTTGGCAGGGGGCACCCACCAGTTCTTC
CASSLAGGTHQFF
>NA|TRBV7-9|TRBJ2-2|NA
TGTGCCAGCAGAAACCCTATAGTCGGGGAGCTGTTTTTT
CASRNPIVGELFF
>many|TRBV6-2/TRBV6-3|TRBJ1-5|NA
TGTGCCAGCAGTCCAACGGGGTTGGAGGTGCCCCAGCATTTT
CASSPTGLEVPQHF
>few|TRBV7-9|TRBJ1-1|NA
TGTGCCAGCAGCTTTACCAGTTCGAACACTGAAGCTTTCTTT
CASSFTSSNTEAFF
>few|TRBV4-2|TRBJ1-2|NA
TGTGCCAGCAGCCAAGATCGGGCAGGGACCCTACGTAACTATGGCTACACCTTC
CASSQDRAGTLRNYGYTF
>NA|TRBV6-1|TRBJ2-3|TRBD1
TGTGCCAGCAGTCGACAGGGAGTCGCAGATACGCAGTATTTT
CASSRQGVADTQYF
>few|TRBV20-1|TRBJ2-7|TRBD2
TGCAGTGCTAGACTAGCGGTCATATCTTACGAGCAGTACTTC
CSARLAVISYEQYF
>few|TRBV6-2/TRBV6-3|TRBJ2-3|TRBD2
TGTGCCAGCAGTTACTCGATATTCTCAAGCGGGAGGGCAGATACGCAGTATTTT
CASSYSIFSSGRADTQYF
>few|TRBV2|TRBJ2-3|NA
TGTGCCAGCAGTGAAGCGCTAGCCTCCCGAGGCACAGATACGCAGTATTTT
CASSEALASRGTDTQYF
>NA|TRBV11-2|TRBJ2-1|TRBD2
TGTGCCAGCAGCTCCGGACTAGCGGGAGTGGAGCAGTTCTTC
CASSSGLAGVEQFF
>many|TRBV18|TRBJ2-4|TRBD1
TGTGCCAGCTCTGGGACAGGGGTAGACCAAAACATTCAGTACTTC
CASSGTGVDQNIQYF
>NA|TRBV7-3|TRBJ2-3|TRBD1
TGTGCCAGCAGCCGAAGGGGACAGGCCCCTCAGGGCGATACGCAGTATTTT
CASSRRGQAPQGDTQYF
>NA|TRBV5-6|TRBJ2-2|TRBD2
TGTGCCAGCAGCTTGGAGAGACTAGCAGGATCCGGGGAGCTGTTTTTT
CASSLERLAGSGELFF
>NA|TRBV19|TRBJ1-5|NA
TGTGCCAGTAGTACCGGCCGCGCAGGGCATCAGCCCCAGCATTTT
CASSTGRAGHQPQHF
>NA|TRBV4-3|TRBJ1-2|NA
TGCGCCAGCAGCCAAGACCGGGGACACCTTACCTATGGCTACACCTTC
CASSQDRGHLTYGYTF
>NA|TRBV5-1|TRBJ2-1|TRBD2
TGCGCCAGCAGCCAGCGGGGGGACTACAATGAGCAGTTCTTC
CASSQRGDYNEQFF
>NA|TRBV24-1|TRBJ2-3|NA
TGTGCCACCTCGCGAACAACAACAGCGACAGATACGCAGTATTTT
CATSRTTTATDTQYF
>few|TRBV7-9|TRBJ2-7|NA
TGTGCCAGCAGCCCACCGGACTCATGGGACTACGAGCAGTACTTC
CASSPPDSWDYEQYF
>NA|TRBV6-7|TRBJ1-2|NA
TGTGCCAGCAGTCGCCGTGGCGGATGCTATGGCTACACCTTC
CASSRRGGCYGYTF
>NA|TRBV15|TRBJ1-1|TRBD1
TGTGCCACCCGACCAGGGGGCGCGAACACTGAAGCTTTCTTT
CATRPGGANTEAFF
>NA|TRBV20-1|TRBJ1-2|NA
TGCAGTGCTAGAGGGTCCTCGGCCCATGGCTACACCTTC
CSARGSSAHGYTF
>NA|TRBV20-1|TRBJ2-7|NA
TGCAGTGCTAAGGGTCGAAACGACGAGCAGTACTTC
CSAKGRNDEQYF
>few|TRBV7-2|TRBJ2-3|NA
TGTGCCAGCAGCTTAGATGGCGGTCCTAGCACAGATACGCAGTATTTT
CASSLDGGPSTDTQYF
>many|TRBV5-1|TRBJ2-3|NA
TGTGCCAGCAGCTTAGCCGGAAGCACAGATACGCAGTATTTT
CASSLAGSTDTQYF
>many|TRBV20-1|TRBJ1-3|NA
TGCAGTGCTGCTGGAAACACCATATATTTT
CSAAGNTIYF